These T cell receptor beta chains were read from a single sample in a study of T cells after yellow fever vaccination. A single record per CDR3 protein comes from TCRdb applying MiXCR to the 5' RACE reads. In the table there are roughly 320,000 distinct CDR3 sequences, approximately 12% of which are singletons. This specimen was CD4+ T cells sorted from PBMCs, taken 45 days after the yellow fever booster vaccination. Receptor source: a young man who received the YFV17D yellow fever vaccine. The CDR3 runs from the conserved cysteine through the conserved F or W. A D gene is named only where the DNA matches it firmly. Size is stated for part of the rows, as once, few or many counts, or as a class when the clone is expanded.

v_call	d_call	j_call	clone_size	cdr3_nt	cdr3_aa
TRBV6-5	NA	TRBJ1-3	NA	TGTGCCAGCAGTTACGTTCGGGGGGCTTCTGGAAACACCATATATTTT	CASSYVRGASGNTIYF
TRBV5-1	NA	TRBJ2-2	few	TGCGCCAGCAGCTTGATTTTAACCGGGGAGCTGTTTTTT	CASSLILTGELFF
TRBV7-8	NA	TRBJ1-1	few	TGTGCCAGCAGCTTAGTTCCCAGGGGAGGCACTGAAGCTTTCTTT	CASSLVPRGGTEAFF
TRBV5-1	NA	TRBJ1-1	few	TGCGCCAGCAGCTTGGGACAGAGCACTGAAGCTTTCTTT	CASSLGQSTEAFF
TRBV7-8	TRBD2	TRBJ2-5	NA	TGTGCCAGCAGCCCTCAAGCGGGGATAGAGACCCAGTACTTC	CASSPQAGIETQYF
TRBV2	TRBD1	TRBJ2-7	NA	TGTGCCAGCAGTGTCCTTCCGGGACAGGGCGCCTACGAGCAGTACTTC	CASSVLPGQGAYEQYF
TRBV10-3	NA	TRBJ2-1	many	TGTGCCATCAGTGAGGGACAGACAAGCTCCTACAATGAGCAGTTCTTC	CAISEGQTSSYNEQFF
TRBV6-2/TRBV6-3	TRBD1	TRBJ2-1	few	TGTGCCAGCACCGAACCCGGGACAGCCTCTTGGAATGAGCAGTTCTTC	CASTEPGTASWNEQFF
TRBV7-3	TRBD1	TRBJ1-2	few	TGTGCCAGCAGCCAGGGGGGAGGGCCCCTCTTTGGAGGCTACACCTTC	CASSQGGGPLFGGYTF
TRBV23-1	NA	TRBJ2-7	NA	TGCGCCAGCAGTATTACGGACAGTGGGTCCTACGAGCAGTACTTC	CASSITDSGSYEQYF
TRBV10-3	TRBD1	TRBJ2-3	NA	TGTGCCATCAGCGACAGGGGCGATACGCAGTATTTT	CAISDRGDTQYF
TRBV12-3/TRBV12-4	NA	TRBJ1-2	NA	TGTGCCAGCAGATCTGGGGCAGGGCAGGGATCGGGCTACACCTTC	CASRSGAGQGSGYTF
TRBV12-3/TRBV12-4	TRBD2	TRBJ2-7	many	TGTGCCAGCAGTTTCGCGGGCGGGGGCTACGAGCAGTACTTC	CASSFAGGGYEQYF
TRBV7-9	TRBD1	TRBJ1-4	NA	TGTGCCAGCAGCCTCGACAGGGGTCCCGAAAAACTGTTTTTT	CASSLDRGPEKLFF
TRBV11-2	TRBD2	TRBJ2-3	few	TGTGCCAGCAGCCCAAGGACTAGCGGGGGAGATACGCAGTATTTT	CASSPRTSGGDTQYF
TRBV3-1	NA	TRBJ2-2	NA	TGTGCCAGCAGCCAAGGGGTCGGGACCGGGGAGCTGTTTTTT	CASSQGVGTGELFF
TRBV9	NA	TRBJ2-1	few	TGTGCCAGCAGCGCCCAATCTAGCAGAAACAATGAGCAGTTCTTC	CASSAQSSRNNEQFF
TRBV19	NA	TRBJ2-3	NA	TGTGCCAGTAGTCGCCCCCAACGGACTAGCACAGATACGCAGTATTTT	CASSRPQRTSTDTQYF
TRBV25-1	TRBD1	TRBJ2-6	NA	TGTGCCAGCAGGGAGACAGGGTCTGGGGCCAACGTCCTGACTTTC	CASRETGSGANVLTF
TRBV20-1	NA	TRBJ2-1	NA	TGCAGTGCTAGAGTCCAGTACAATGAGCAGTTCTTC	CSARVQYNEQFF
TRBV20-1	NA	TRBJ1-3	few	TGCAGTGCTAGAGATCGTAGAGGGTCTGGAAACACCATATATTTT	CSARDRRGSGNTIYF
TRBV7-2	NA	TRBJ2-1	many	TGTGCCAGCAGCCGTCTGGTCAGGAACAATGAGCAGTTCTTC	CASSRLVRNNEQFF
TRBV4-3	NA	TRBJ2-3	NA	TGCGCCAGCAGCCAAGATATGGGGGAGGCAGATACGCAGTATTTT	CASSQDMGEADTQYF
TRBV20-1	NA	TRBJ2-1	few	TGCAGTGCTAGAACAGGGTCAATCTACAATGAGCAGTTCTTC	CSARTGSIYNEQFF
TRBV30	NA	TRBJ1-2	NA	TGTGCCTGGGGGGCCCGCTATTCGGGTAACTATGGCTACACCTTC	CAWGARYSGNYGYTF
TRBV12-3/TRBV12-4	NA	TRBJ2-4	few	TGTGCCAGCAGGAGACCCCCGGATCACATTCAGTACTTC	CASRRPPDHIQYF
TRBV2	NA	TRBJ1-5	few	TGTGCCAGCAGTGAATCGAGGTGGAGTAGCAATCAGCCCCAGCATTTT	CASSESRWSSNQPQHF
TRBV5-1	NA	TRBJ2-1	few	TGCGCCAGCAGCTCCTCTAGACCTGAGCAGTTCTTC	CASSSSRPEQFF
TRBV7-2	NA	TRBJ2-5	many	TGTGCCAGCAGCTTGTCACAGACGCAAGAGACCCAGTACTTC	CASSLSQTQETQYF
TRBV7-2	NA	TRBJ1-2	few	TGTGCCAGCAGCTTGCAGTGGGCTGGCTCCTATGGCTACACCTTC	CASSLQWAGSYGYTF
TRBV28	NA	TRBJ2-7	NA	TGTGCCAGCAGTGGACAGTTCTACGAGCAGTACTTC	CASSGQFYEQYF
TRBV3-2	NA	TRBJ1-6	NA	TGTGCCGGACAAGGTAGGGGGGTAAGTTCACCCCTCCACTTT	CAGQGRGVSSPLHF
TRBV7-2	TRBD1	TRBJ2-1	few	TGTGCCAGCAGCTCTCGACAGGTCCCAACCTCAGGGGGGCAGTTCTTC	CASSSRQVPTSGGQFF
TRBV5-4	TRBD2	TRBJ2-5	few	TGTGCCAGCAGCTTGGCGGGACTAGAGGCGACCCAGTACTTC	CASSLAGLEATQYF
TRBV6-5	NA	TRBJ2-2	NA	TGTGCCAGCAGTTACCACAGTAACACCGGGGAGCTGTTTTTT	CASSYHSNTGELFF
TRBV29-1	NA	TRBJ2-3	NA	TGCAGCGCCTCGGGGCGGGGTAGCACAGATACGCAGTATTTT	CSASGRGSTDTQYF
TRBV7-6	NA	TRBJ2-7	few	TGTGCCAGCAGACTAGGTTCGAGCTCCTACGAGCAGTACTTC	CASRLGSSSYEQYF
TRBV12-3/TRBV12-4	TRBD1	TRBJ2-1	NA	TGTGCCAGCAGTTTCCGACAGGGTGGTTCCAATGAGCAGTTCTTC	CASSFRQGGSNEQFF
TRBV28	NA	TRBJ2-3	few	TGTGCCAGCAGATTGGACCCACTCTCAGATACGCAGTATTTT	CASRLDPLSDTQYF
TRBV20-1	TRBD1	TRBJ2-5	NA	TGCAGTTGGGACAGCGATCTCCAAGAGACCCAGTACTTC	CSWDSDLQETQYF
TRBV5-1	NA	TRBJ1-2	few	TGCGCCAGCAGCTTGGATTCAGGGCCCAGTGGCTACACCTTC	CASSLDSGPSGYTF